The 5 T cell receptor beta chains presented below share a single source sample, sequenced in a study of control samples from healthy donors and cancer patients. Produced via immunoSEQ multiplex PCR; TCRdb's table is partial and in-frame only. Of 90,000 or so clones detected, about 89% appear once; the ten largest clones hold less than 10%. Sequencing input: PBMCs. The receptors were sampled from a woman aged 45 to 65 with colorectal cancer.

The V and J genes are TRBV2 and TRBJ2-7, with D perhaps TRBD1 (6 bases). Trimming shortened V by 0 bases and J by 7 bases, and 10 bases separated the two germline ends. Germline V gene lookup returns CDR1 SNHLY and CDR2 FYNNEI. This CDR3 is built from 13 residues. The CDR3 DNA sequence: TGTGCCAGCAGTGAAGCTATAACAGGGGAGCAGTACGTC. It is translated as CASSEAITGEQYV.

V usage is TRBV6-2 or TRBV6-3 and J usage is TRBJ2-1; 7 nucleotides line up with TRBD2. This CDR3 has 14 amino acids. Germline-derived CDR1 and CDR2 are MNHEY and SVGEGT. V lost 5 bases to trimming and J lost 4 bases; unmatched junction nucleotides: 5. The CDR3 nucleotides are TGTGCCAGCAGTGCCGGACTAGAGTACAATGAGCAGTTCTTC. Encoded protein: CASSAGLEYNEQFF.

The chain joins TRBV7-8 to TRBJ2-1; TRBD1 agrees at 8 bases. The J segment lost 7 bases and the V segment lost 7 bases, leaving 6 bases of the junction unmatched. Germline assignment: CDR1 SGHVS and CDR2 FQNEAQ. This CDR3 has 13 amino acids. CDR3 DNA: TGTGCCAGCACCCAGGACAGGGAGAATGAGCAGTTCTTC. Amino acids: CASTQDRENEQFF.

CDR3 DNA sequence: TGTGCCAGCAGTGTCGAAGGGAGCAATCAGCCCCAGCATTTT. It is translated as CASSVEGSNQPQHF. The gene calls are TRBV2 and TRBJ1-5; D not certain. Trimming cost V 4 bases and J 1 base, with 8 bases left between them. Per the germline V gene, CDR1 is SNHLY and CDR2 is FYNNEI. There are 14 residues in the CDR3.

The genes are TRBV18 and TRBJ2-6, with 7 bases that match TRBD1. CDR3 length: 16 amino acids. Losses at the gene ends were 3 bases for V and 2 bases for J; bases not matched to a gene: 4. Germline V gene sequence: CDR1 KGHSH, CDR2 LQKENI. CDR3 amino acids: CASSPDRVAGANVLTF. The CDR3 bases are TGTGCCAGCTCACCTGACAGGGTTGCTGGGGCCAACGTCCTGACTTTC.